The sequence of this T cell receptor (beta chain) was determined in a study of T cells in Graves' hyperthyroidism and ophthalmopathy. General observations from the study: Ophthalmopathy was distinguished from stable hyperthyroidism by 13 V-J signatures. Among thyroid clonotypes expanded above 0.001, most also appeared in blood.

There are many counts of this clonotype. Its cognate antigen is unknown. RNA transcripts were the template for amplifying TCR beta CDR3 regions. The HTBI primer set drove a first-round RT-PCR of the TCR CDR3. TCRdb re-analysed the multiplex PCR reads in MiXCR, keeping a single row per CDR3 protein. The sample records about 350,000 distinct CDR3 sequences, around 18% being singletons. Input material: blood. This sequence originates from a woman aged 40-49 years with Graves' ophthalmopathy.

Here the CDR3 reads CASSTAETQYF. The CDR3, as DNA: TGTGCCAGCAGTACGGCAGAGACCCAGTACTTC. The chain links TRBV12-3 or TRBV12-4 to TRBJ2-5; D is uncertain. CDR3 length equals 11 residues. V gave up 5 bases and J gave up 4 bases, with 5 bases separating them.